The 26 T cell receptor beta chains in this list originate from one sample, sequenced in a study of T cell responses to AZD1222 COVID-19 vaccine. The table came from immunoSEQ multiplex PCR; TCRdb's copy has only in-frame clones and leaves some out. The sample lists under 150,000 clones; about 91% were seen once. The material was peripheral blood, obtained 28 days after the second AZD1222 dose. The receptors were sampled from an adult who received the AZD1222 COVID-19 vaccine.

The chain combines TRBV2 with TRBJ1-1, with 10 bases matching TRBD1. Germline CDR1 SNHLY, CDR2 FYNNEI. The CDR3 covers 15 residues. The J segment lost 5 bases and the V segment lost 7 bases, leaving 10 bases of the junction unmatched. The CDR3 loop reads CASTREGQGRTEAFF. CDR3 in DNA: TGTGCCAGCACTCGAGAGGGACAGGGGCGTACTGAAGCTTTCTTT. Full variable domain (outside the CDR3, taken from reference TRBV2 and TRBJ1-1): EPEVTQTPSHQVTQMGQEVILRCVPISNHLYFYWYRQILGQKVEFLVSFYNNEISEKSEIFDDQFSVERPDGSNFTLKIRSTKLEDSAMYFCASTREGQGRTEAFFGQGTRLTVV.

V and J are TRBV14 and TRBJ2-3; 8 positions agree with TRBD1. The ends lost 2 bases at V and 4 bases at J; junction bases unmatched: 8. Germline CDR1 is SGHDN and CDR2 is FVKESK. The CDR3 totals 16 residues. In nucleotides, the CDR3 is TGTGCCAGCAGCCAAAGACAGGGGAATCCGCCAGATACGCAGTATTTT. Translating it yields CASSQRQGNPPDTQYF.

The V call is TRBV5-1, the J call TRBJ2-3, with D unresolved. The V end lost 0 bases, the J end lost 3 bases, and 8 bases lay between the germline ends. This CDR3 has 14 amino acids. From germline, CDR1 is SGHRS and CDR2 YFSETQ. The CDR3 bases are TGCGCCAGCAGCTTGGCCGGCAGAACAGATACGCAGTATTTT. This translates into CASSLAGRTDTQYF.

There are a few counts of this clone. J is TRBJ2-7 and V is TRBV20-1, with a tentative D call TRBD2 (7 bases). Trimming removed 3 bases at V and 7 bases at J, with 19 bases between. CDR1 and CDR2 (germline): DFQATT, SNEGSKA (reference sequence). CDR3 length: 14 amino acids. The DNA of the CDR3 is TGCAGTGCTAGTGAGGGGAGGGGGTCGGAAGAGCAGTACTTC. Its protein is CSASEGRGSEEQYF.

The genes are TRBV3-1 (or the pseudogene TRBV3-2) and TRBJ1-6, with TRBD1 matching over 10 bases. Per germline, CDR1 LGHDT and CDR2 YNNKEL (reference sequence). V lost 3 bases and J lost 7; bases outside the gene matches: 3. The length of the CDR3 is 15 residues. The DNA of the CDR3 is TGTGCCAGCAGCCAGCCGGGACAGGGGAATTCACCCCTCCACTTT. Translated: CASSQPGQGNSPLHF.

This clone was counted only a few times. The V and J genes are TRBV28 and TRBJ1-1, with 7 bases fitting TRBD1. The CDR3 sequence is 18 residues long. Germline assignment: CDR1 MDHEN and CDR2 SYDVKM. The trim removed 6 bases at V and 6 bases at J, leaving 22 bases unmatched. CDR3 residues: CASSPSGTAVLRSAEAFF. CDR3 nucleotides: TGTGCCAGCAGCCCCTCGGGGACAGCGGTATTGCGGAGTGCTGAAGCTTTCTTT.

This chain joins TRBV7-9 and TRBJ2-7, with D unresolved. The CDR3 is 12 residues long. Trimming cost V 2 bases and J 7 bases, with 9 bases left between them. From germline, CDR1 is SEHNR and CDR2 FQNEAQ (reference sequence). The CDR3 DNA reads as TGTGCCAGCAGCTTAAGGTTGGGGGAGCAGTACTTC. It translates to CASSLRLGEQYF.

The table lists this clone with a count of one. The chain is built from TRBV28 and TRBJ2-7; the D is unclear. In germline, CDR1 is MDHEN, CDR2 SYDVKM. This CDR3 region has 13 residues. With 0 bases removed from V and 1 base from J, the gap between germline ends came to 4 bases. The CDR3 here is CASSLWGSYEQYF. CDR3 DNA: TGTGCCAGCAGTTTATGGGGATCCTACGAGCAGTACTTC.

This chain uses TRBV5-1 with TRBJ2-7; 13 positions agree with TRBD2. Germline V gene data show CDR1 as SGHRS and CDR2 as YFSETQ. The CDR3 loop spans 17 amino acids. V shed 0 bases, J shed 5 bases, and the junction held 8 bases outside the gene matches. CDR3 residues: CASSLAATSGRADEQYF. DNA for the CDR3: TGCGCCAGCAGCTTGGCTGCAACTAGCGGGAGGGCCGACGAGCAGTACTTC.

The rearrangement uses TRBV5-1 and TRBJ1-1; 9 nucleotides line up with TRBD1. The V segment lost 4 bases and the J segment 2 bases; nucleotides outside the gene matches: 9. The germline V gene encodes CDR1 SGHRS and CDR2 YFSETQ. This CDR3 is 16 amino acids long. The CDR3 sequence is CASSRTGTGRNTEAFF. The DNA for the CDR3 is TGCGCCAGCAGCCGGACCGGGACAGGGAGAAACACTGAAGCTTTCTTT.

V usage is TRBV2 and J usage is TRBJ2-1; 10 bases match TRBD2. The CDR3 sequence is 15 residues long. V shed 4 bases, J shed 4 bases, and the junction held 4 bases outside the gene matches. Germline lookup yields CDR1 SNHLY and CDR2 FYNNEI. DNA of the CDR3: TGTGCCAGCAGTGTACCAGCGGGAGGGTACAATGAGCAGTTCTTC. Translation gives CASSVPAGGYNEQFF.

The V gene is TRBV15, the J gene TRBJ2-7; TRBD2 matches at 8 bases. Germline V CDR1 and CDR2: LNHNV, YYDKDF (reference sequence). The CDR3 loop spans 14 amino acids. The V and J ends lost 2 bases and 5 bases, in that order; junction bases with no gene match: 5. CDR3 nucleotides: TGTGCCACCAGCAGACAGCGGGAGTCCAACGAGCAGTACTTC. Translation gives CATSRQRESNEQYF.

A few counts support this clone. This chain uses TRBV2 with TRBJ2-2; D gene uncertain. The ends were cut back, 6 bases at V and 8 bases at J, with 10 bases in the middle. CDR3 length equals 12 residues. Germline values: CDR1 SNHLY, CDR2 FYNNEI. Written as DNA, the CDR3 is TGTGCCAGCAGCCGAAGGGATGGGGAGCTGTTTTTT. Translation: CASSRRDGELFF.

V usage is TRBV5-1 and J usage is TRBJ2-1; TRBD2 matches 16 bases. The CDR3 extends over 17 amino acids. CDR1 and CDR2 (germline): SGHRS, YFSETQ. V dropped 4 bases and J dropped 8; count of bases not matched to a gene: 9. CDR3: CASSLGTSGRAPDEQFF. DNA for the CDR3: TGCGCCAGCAGCCTGGGGACTAGCGGGAGGGCGCCCGATGAGCAGTTCTTC.

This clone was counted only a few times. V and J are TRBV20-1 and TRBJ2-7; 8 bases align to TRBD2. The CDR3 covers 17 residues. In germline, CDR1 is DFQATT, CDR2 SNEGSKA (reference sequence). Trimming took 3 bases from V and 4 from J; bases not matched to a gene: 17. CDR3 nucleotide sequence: TGCAGTGCTAGTAGCCCCCGCCGCGGGAGGTTCAGTTACGAGCAGTACTTC. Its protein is CSASSPRRGRFSYEQYF.

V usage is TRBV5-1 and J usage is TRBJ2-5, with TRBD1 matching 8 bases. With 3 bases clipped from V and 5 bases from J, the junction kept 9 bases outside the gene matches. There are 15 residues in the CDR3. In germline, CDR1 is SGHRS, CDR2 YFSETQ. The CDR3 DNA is TGCGCCAGCAGCTCGGCGACAGGGGCACAGGAGACCCAGTACTTC. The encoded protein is CASSSATGAQETQYF.

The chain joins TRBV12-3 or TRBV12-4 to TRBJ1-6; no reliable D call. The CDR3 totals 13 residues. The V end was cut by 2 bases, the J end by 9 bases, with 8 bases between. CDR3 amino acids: CASSLTRTSPLHF. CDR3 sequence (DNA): TGTGCCAGCAGTTTAACTAGGACTTCACCCCTCCACTTT.

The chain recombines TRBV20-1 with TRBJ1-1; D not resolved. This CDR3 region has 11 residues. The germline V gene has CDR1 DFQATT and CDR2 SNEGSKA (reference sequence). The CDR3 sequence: CIGRANTEAFF. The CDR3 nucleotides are TGCATAGGCCGTGCGAACACTGAAGCTTTCTTT.

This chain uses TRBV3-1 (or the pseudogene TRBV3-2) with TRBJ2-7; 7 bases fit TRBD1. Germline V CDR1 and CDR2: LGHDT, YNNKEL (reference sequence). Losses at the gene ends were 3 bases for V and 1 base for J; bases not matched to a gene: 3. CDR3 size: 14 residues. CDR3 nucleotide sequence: TGTGCCAGCAGCCATCGGACAGGATCCTACGAGCAGTACTTC. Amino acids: CASSHRTGSYEQYF.

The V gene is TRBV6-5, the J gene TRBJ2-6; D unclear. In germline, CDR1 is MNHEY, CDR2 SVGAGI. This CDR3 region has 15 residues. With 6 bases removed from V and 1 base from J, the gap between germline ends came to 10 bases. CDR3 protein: CASSVKASGANVLTF. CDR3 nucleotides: TGTGCCAGCAGCGTGAAGGCGTCTGGGGCCAACGTCCTGACTTTC.

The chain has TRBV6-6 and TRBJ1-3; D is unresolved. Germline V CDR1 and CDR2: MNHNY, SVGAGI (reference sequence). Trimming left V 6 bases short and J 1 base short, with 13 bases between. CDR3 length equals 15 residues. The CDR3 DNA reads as TGTGCCAGCAGCCTCGATATCAGTTCTGGAAACACCATATATTTT. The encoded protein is CASSLDISSGNTIYF.

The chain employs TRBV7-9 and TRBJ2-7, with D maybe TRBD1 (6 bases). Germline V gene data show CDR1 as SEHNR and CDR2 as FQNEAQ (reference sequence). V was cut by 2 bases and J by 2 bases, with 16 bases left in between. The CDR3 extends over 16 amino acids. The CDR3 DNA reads TGTGCCAGCAGCTTACTGAGGCAGGGGCCAACCTACGAGCAGTACTTC. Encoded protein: CASSLLRQGPTYEQYF.

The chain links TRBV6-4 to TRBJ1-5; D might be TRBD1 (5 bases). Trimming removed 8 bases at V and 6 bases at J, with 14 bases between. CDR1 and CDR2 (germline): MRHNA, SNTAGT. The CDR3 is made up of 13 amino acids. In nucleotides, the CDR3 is TGTGCCAGCTCAAATCCAGGGAGTCAGCCCCAGCATTTT. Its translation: CASSNPGSQPQHF.

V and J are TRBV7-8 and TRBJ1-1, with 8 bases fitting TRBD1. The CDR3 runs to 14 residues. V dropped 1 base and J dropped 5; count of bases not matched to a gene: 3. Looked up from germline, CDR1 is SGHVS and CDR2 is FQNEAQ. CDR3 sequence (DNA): TGTGCCAGCAGCTTAGGCAGGGGGCTGACTGAAGCTTTCTTT. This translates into CASSLGRGLTEAFF. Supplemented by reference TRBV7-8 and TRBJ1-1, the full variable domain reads GAGVSQSPRYKVAKRGQDVALRCDPISGHVSLFWYQQALGQGPEFLTYFQNEAQLDKSGLPSDRFFAERPEGSVSTLKIQRTQQEDSAVYLCASSLGRGLTEAFFGQGTRLTVV.

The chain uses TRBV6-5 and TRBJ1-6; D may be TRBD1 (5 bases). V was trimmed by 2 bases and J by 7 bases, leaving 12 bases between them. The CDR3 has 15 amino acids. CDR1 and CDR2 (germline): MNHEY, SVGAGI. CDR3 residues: CASSYQGGMNSPLHF. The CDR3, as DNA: TGTGCCAGCAGTTACCAGGGAGGGATGAATTCACCCCTCCACTTT.

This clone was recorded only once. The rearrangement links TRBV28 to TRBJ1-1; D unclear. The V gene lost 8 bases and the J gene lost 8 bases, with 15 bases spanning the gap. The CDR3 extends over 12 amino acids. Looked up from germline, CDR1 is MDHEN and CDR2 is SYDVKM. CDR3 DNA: TGTGCCAGCTCCCCGCCGTATACCGAAGCTTTCTTT. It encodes CASSPPYTEAFF.